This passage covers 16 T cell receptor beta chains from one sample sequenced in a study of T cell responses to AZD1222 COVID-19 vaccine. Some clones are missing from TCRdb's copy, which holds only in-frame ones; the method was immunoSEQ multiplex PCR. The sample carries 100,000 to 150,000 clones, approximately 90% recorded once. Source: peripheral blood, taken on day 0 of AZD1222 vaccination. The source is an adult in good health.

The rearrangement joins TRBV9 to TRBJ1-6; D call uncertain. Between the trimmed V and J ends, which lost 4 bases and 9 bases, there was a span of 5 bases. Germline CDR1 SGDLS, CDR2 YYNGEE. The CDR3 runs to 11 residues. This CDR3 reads CASSTPSPLHF. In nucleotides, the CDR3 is TGTGCCAGCAGCACCCCTTCACCCCTCCACTTT.

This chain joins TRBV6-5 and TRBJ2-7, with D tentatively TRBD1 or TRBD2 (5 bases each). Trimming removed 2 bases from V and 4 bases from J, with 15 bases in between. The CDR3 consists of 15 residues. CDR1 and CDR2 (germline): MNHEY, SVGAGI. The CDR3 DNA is TGTGCCAGCAGTTACGGTCAGGGAGCGCCTTACGAGCAGTACTTC. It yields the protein CASSYGQGAPYEQYF.

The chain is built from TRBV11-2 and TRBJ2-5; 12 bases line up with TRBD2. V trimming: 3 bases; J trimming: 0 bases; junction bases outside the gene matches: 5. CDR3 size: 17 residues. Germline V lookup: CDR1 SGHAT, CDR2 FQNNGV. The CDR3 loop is CASSFPRLAGDQETQYF. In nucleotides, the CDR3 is TGTGCCAGCAGCTTCCCCAGACTAGCGGGGGACCAAGAGACCCAGTACTTC. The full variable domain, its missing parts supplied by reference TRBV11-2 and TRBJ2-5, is EAGVAQSPRYKIIEKRQSVAFWCNPISGHATLYWYQQILGQGPKLLIQFQNNGVVDDSQLPKDRFSAERLKGVDSTLKIQPAKLEDSAVYLCASSFPRLAGDQETQYFGPGTRLLVL.

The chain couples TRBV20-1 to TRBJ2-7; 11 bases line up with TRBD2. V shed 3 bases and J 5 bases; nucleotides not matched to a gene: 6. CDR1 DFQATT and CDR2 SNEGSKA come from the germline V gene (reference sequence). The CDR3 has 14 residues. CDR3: CSASSGTSGHEQYF. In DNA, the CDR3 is TGCAGTGCTAGTTCTGGGACTAGCGGCCACGAGCAGTACTTC.

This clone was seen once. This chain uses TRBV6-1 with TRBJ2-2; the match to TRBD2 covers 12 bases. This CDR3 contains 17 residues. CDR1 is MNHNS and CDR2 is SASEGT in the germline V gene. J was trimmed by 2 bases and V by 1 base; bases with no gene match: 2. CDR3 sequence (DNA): TGTGCCAGCAGTGAAGAGACTAGCGGGGGTAACACCGGGGAGCTGTTTTTT. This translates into CASSEETSGGNTGELFF.

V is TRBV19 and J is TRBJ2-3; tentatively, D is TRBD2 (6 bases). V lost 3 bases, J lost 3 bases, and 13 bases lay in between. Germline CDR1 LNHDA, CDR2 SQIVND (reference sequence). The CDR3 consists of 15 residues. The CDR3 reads CASSMMGGTTDTQYF. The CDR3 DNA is TGTGCCAGTAGTATGATGGGGGGAACTACAGATACGCAGTATTTT.

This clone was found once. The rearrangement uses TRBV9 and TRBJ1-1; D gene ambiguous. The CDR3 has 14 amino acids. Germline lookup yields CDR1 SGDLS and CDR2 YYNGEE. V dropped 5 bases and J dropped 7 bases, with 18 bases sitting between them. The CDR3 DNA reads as TGTGCCAGCAGTGTCGATGGTCCCCATGGTGAAGCTTTCTTT. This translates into CASSVDGPHGEAFF.

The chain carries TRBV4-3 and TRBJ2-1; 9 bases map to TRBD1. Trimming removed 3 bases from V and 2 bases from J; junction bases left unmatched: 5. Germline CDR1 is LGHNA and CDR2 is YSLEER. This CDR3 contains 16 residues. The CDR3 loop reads CASSHQDRGTYNEQFF. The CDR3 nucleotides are TGCGCCAGCAGCCACCAGGACAGGGGTACCTACAATGAGCAGTTCTTC.

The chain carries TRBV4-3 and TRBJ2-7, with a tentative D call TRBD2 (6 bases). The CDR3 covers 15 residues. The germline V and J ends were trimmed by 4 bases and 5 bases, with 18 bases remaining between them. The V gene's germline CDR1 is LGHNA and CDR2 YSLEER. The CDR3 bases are TGCGCCAGCAGCCCCACTATGACTAGTTTCCACGAGCAGTACTTC. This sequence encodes CASSPTMTSFHEQYF.

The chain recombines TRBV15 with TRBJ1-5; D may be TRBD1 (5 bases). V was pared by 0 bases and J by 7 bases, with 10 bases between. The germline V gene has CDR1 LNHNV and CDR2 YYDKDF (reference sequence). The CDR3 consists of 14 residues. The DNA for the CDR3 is TGTGCCACCAGCAGAGATAGGGGCGACCAGCCCCAGCATTTT. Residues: CATSRDRGDQPQHF.

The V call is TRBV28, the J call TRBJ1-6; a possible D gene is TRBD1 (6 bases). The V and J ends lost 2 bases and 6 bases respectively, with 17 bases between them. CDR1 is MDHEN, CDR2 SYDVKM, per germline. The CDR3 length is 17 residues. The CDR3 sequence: CASSLRAWGAVNSPLHF. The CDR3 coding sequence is TGTGCCAGCAGTTTAAGGGCGTGGGGGGCGGTTAATTCACCCCTCCACTTT.

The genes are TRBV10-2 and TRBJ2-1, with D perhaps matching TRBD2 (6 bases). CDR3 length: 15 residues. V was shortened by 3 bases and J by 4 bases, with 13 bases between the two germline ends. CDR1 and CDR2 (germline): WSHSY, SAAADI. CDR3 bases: TGCGCCAGCAGTGAATTTGCGGGGCTTTACAATGAGCAGTTCTTC. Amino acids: CASSEFAGLYNEQFF.

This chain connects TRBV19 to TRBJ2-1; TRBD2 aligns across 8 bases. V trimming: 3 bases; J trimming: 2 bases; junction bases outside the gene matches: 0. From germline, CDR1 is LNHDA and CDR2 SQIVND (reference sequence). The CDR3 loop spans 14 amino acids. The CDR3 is CASSISGAYNEQFF. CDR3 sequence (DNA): TGTGCCAGTAGTATTAGCGGGGCCTACAATGAGCAGTTCTTC.

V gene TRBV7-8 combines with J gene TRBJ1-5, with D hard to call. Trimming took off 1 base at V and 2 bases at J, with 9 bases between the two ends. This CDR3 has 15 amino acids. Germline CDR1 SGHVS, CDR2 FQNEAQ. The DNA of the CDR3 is TGTGCCAGCAGCTTAGGCGGTAGAGGCAATCAGCCCCAGCATTTT. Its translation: CASSLGGRGNQPQHF.

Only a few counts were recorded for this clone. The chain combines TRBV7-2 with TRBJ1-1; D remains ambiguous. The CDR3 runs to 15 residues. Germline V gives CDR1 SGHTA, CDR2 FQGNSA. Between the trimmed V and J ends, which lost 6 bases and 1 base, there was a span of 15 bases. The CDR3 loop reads CASRSSPSGNTEAFF. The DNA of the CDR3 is TGTGCCAGCAGGTCCTCCCCGTCTGGGAACACTGAAGCTTTCTTT.

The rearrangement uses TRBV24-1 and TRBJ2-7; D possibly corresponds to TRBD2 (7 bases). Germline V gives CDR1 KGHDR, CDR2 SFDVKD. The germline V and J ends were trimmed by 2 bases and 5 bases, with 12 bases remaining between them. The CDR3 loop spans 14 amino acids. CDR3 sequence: CATSDWRGGDEQYF. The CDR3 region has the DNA TGTGCCACCAGTGATTGGAGAGGGGGGGACGAGCAGTACTTC.